The 27 T cell receptor beta chains listed next were all sequenced from one sample in a study of regulatory T cells in long-lasting Graves disease. With iRepertoire HTBI primers and Arm-PCR of CDR3 regions, TCR beta libraries were built. MiXCR was run by TCRdb on the multiplex PCR reads, yielding one entry per CDR3 protein. The profile shows approximately 480,000 distinct CDR3 sequences, 16% of them singletons. Time point of the sample: newly diagnosed GD, antithyroid drugs for less than 3 months. With RNA extracted from PBMCs as input, the TCR library was made. These same data were also listed under a study on T cells in Graves' hyperthyroidism and ophthalmopathy.

The sample here was peripheral blood mononuclear cells (PBMCs), taken at new diagnosis, from a patient treated with antithyroid drugs. The receptors shown here come from a man between 40 and 49 years old with Graves disease.

This clonotype occurred a few times. The CDR3 loop is CASSLEVPVKVAGELFF. CDR3 bases: TGTGCCAGCAGCCTGGAAGTCCCAGTCAAGGTCGCCGGGGAGCTGTTTTTT. V is TRBV6-1 and J is TRBJ2-2; D remains unclear. This CDR3 contains 17 residues. CDR1 and CDR2 from the germline V gene are MNHNS and SASEGT. The V end lost 6 bases, the J end lost 6 bases, and 23 bases lay between the germline ends.

This clonotype has ten or more counts. The rearrangement uses TRBV7-6 and TRBJ2-2; no reliable D call. Germline assignment: CDR1 SGHVS and CDR2 FNYEAQ. V lost 2 bases and J 2 bases, leaving 12 bases between the germline ends. The CDR3 runs to 16 residues. CDR3 loop: CASSLRQSSNTGELFF. CDR3 sequence (DNA): TGTGCCAGCAGCTTAAGGCAGTCGTCAAACACCGGGGAGCTGTTTTTT.

This clonotype was picked up many times. This chain joins TRBV29-1 and TRBJ2-2, with 10 bases lining up with TRBD2. In germline, CDR1 is SQVTM, CDR2 ANQGSEA. Trimming took 6 bases from V and 7 from J; bases not matched to a gene: 14. The CDR3 is made up of 16 amino acids. The CDR3 protein is CSVREHLAGESGELFF. CDR3 coding DNA: TGCAGCGTCAGGGAGCACCTAGCGGGAGAAAGCGGGGAGCTGTTTTTT.

This clonotype has a handful of counts. This chain connects TRBV30 to TRBJ2-4; D remains ambiguous. The CDR3 consists of 11 residues. V lost 4 bases to trimming and J lost 10 bases, with 11 bases between them. Germline V CDR1 and CDR2: GTSNPN, SVGIG (reference sequence). CDR3: CAWTKGPIQYF. The CDR3 coding sequence is TGTGCCTGGACCAAAGGTCCTATTCAGTACTTC. Together with reference TRBV30 and TRBJ2-4, the CDR3 gives the full variable domain: SQTIHQWPATLVQPVGSPLSLECTVEGTSNPNLYWYRQAAGRGLQLLFYSVGIGQISSEVPQNLSASRPQDRQFILSSKKLLLSDSGFYLCAWTKGPIQYFGAGTRLSVL.

V and J are TRBV20-1 and TRBJ2-5; D remains ambiguous. Per germline, CDR1 DFQATT and CDR2 SNEGSKA (reference sequence). V lost 5 bases and J 5 bases, leaving 9 bases between the germline ends. The CDR3 has 11 residues. This chain's CDR3 is CSAGLGETQYF. The CDR3 DNA reads as TGCAGTGCTGGTCTAGGGGAGACCCAGTACTTC.

In this sample, this clonotype turned up a few times. This sequence joins TRBV9 and TRBJ2-2; TRBD1 matches 8 bases. Germline V gene data show CDR1 as SGDLS and CDR2 as YYNGEE. The CDR3 consists of 16 residues. The V segment lost 3 bases and the J segment 1 base; nucleotides outside the gene matches: 5. CDR3 residues: CASSGRTGWNTGELFF. CDR3 sequence (DNA): TGTGCCAGCAGCGGAAGGACAGGGTGGAACACCGGGGAGCTGTTTTTT.

Of note for this clonotype: A much larger clonotype is one base distant, so this may be a read error. The CDR3, as DNA: TGCAGTGCTTCTCTGGCTAGCGGGAGCGCCCAGGTTGAGCAGTACTTC. Translation: CSASLASGSAQVEQYF. V and J are TRBV20-1 and TRBJ2-7; 10 positions match TRBD2. The V gene end was trimmed by 5 bases and the J gene end by 7 bases; junction bases not matched to a gene: 17. CDR3 size: 16 residues. Germline assignment: CDR1 DFQATT and CDR2 SNEGSKA (reference sequence).

This clonotype occurred a few times. The chain links TRBV14 to TRBJ2-3; D call uncertain. Trimming shortened V by 1 base and J by 5 bases, and 13 bases separated the two germline ends. The CDR3 is made up of 15 amino acids. CDR1 and CDR2 (germline): SGHDN, FVKESK. The CDR3 sequence is CASSQVGRGRDTQYF. Written as DNA, the CDR3 is TGTGCCAGCAGCCAAGTTGGTCGCGGAAGAGATACGCAGTATTTT.

This clonotype was observed a few times. V usage is TRBV20-1 and J usage is TRBJ2-3; TRBD2 matches 8 bases. CDR1 and CDR2 from the germline V gene are DFQATT and SNEGSKA (reference sequence). The V segment lost 5 bases and the J segment 2 bases; nucleotides outside the gene matches: 12. CDR3 length: 16 amino acids. CDR3 amino acids: CSASLLAGGPTDTQYF. The CDR3 bases are TGCAGTGCTTCCTTGCTGGCGGGAGGCCCCACAGATACGCAGTATTTT.

The table lists this clonotype with many counts. For the CDR3, the DNA is TGTGCCAGCATCCCAGACCCCTACCAAGAGACCCAGTACTTC. It codes for CASIPDPYQETQYF. This chain joins TRBV7-2 and TRBJ2-5; D unresolved. V lost 7 bases, J lost 0 bases, and 12 bases lay in between. CDR1 SGHTA and CDR2 FQGNSA come from the germline V gene. The CDR3 spans 14 residues.

This clonotype was found many times. This chain links TRBV7-9 with TRBJ1-2; D not resolved. Germline V gene data show CDR1 as SEHNR and CDR2 as FQNEAQ (reference sequence). The CDR3 runs 13 residues. Trimming removed 5 bases at V and 4 bases at J, with 11 bases between. The CDR3 protein is CASSLGFGYGYTF. The CDR3, as DNA: TGTGCCAGCAGCCTTGGCTTCGGCTATGGCTACACCTTC.

In its sample, this clonotype was seen many times. V is TRBV2 and J is TRBJ2-2, with D possibly being TRBD1 (6 bases). The CDR3 is 16 amino acids. The V end was cut by 7 bases, the J end by 8 bases, with 23 bases between. CDR1 is SNHLY and CDR2 is FYNNEI in the germline V gene. The CDR3 DNA follows: TGTGCCAGCAAGACCGCCGGGACAACCCCGGTAGGGGAGCTGTTTTTT. Translating gives CASKTAGTTPVGELFF. Supplemented by reference TRBV2 and TRBJ2-2, the full variable domain reads EPEVTQTPSHQVTQMGQEVILRCVPISNHLYFYWYRQILGQKVEFLVSFYNNEISEKSEIFDDQFSVERPDGSNFTLKIRSTKLEDSAMYFCASKTAGTTPVGELFFGEGSRLTVL.

This clonotype showed up just a few times. The CDR3 sequence: CAISAMDRGYGYTF. In DNA form, the CDR3 reads TGTGCCATCAGTGCGATGGACAGGGGGTATGGCTACACCTTC. The rearrangement links TRBV10-3 to TRBJ1-2; 10 nucleotides agree with TRBD1. CDR1 ENHRY and CDR2 SYGVKD come from the germline V gene. The CDR3 runs 14 residues. V lost 4 bases to trimming and J lost 5 bases; unmatched junction nucleotides: 4.

Concerning this clonotype itself: Only one base separates this from a far larger clonotype, so it likely reflects a read error. The rearrangement uses TRBV28 and TRBJ2-7, with 14 bases identical to TRBD2. The trim removed 5 bases at V and 7 bases at J, leaving 7 bases unmatched. This CDR3 is 15 amino acids long. Germline CDR1 MDHEN, CDR2 SYDVKM. In nucleotides, the CDR3 is TGTGCCAGCAGTAGGACTAGCGGGAGGAACTATGAGCAGTACTTC. It codes for CASSRTSGRNYEQYF.

The chain employs TRBV12-5 and TRBJ2-5; TRBD2 is a possible D gene (6 bases). V gave up 5 bases and J gave up 5 bases, with 15 bases separating them. The CDR3 totals 14 residues. Germline assignment: CDR1 LGHNT and CDR2 FRNRAP. The CDR3 DNA reads as TGTGCTAGTGGTCCTCTACTAGCATGGGAGACCCAGTACTTC. Encoded protein: CASGPLLAWETQYF.

This clonotype was counted between two and nine times. The V gene is TRBV6-5, the J gene TRBJ2-3; D remains unclear. The CDR3 totals 14 residues. Trimming took off 2 bases at V and 2 bases at J, with 8 bases between the two ends. Germline V lookup: CDR1 MNHEY, CDR2 SVGAGI. CDR3: CASSYGQITDTQYF. CDR3 coding DNA: TGTGCCAGCAGTTACGGGCAGATCACAGATACGCAGTATTTT.

There are a few counts of this clonotype. The genes are TRBV7-2 and TRBJ2-1; D tentatively fits TRBD1 or TRBD2 (5 bases each). CDR1 is SGHTA, CDR2 FQGNSA, per germline. The CDR3 extends over 16 amino acids. With 5 bases removed from V and 6 bases from J, the gap between germline ends came to 20 bases. CDR3 loop: CASSPAPGPRVNEQFF. CDR3 bases: TGTGCCAGCAGCCCAGCCCCGGGACCCCGCGTCAATGAGCAGTTCTTC. Full variable domain (outside the CDR3, taken from reference TRBV7-2 and TRBJ2-1): GAGVSQSPSNKVTEKGKDVELRCDPISGHTALYWYRQSLGQGLEFLIYFQGNSAPDKSGLPSDRFSAERTGGSVSTLTIQRTQQEDSAVYLCASSPAPGPRVNEQFFGPGTRLTVL.

CDR3 region: CASSLAIWGQGGYDEQFF. The CDR3 DNA follows: TGCGCCAGCAGCTTGGCCATTTGGGGACAGGGCGGTTACGATGAGCAGTTCTTC. The rearrangement joins TRBV5-1 to TRBJ2-1, with 9 nucleotides matching TRBD1. Germline lookup yields CDR1 SGHRS and CDR2 YFSETQ. Trimming took 0 bases from V and 8 from J; bases not matched to a gene: 15. The CDR3 sequence is 18 residues long.

This clonotype was picked up many times. The junction does not match germline at one end; this may be a read error. V gene TRBV29-1 combines with J gene TRBJ2-3; D not resolved. The germline gives CDR1 SQVTM, CDR2 ANQGSEA. This CDR3 has 14 residues. The CDR3 sequence: CSAEGRTLTDTQYF. The CDR3 DNA reads as TGCAGCGCTGAAGGTCGCACCCTCACAGATACGCAGTATTTT.

There are a few counts of this clonotype. V and J are TRBV12-3 or TRBV12-4 and TRBJ2-2; D is unclear. The CDR3 covers 11 residues. The V end was cut by 2 bases, the J end by 12 bases, with 7 bases between. The CDR3 nucleotides are TGTGCCAGCAGTTTATCAGGCCAGCTGTTTTTT. It specifies CASSLSGQLFF.

The chain links TRBV5-6 to TRBJ2-6; D unclear. The CDR3 loop spans 17 amino acids. The germline CDR1 and CDR2 sequences are SGHDT and YYEEEE. Trimming left V 4 bases short and J 0 bases short, with 14 bases between. The CDR3 sequence is CASSPWHTSSGANVLTF. CDR3 sequence (DNA): TGTGCCAGCAGCCCCTGGCACACAAGCTCTGGGGCCAACGTCCTGACTTTC. The entire variable domain, with the rest obtained from reference TRBV5-6 and TRBJ2-6, is as follows: DAGVTQSPTHLIKTRGQQVTLRCSPKSGHDTVSWYQQALGQGPQFIFQYYEEEERQRGNFPDRFSGHQFPNYSSELNVNALLLGDSALYLCASSPWHTSSGANVLTFGAGSRLTVL.

This clonotype was counted only a few times. The V and J genes are TRBV20-1 and TRBJ1-5, with D possibly TRBD1 on 5 matching bases. CDR1 is DFQATT, CDR2 SNEGSKA, per germline (reference sequence). V was trimmed by 6 bases and J by 4 bases, leaving 22 bases between them. CDR3 size: 16 residues. This CDR3 reads CSASPQGMGMNQPQHF. The CDR3 DNA sequence: TGCAGTGCCAGTCCGCAGGGAATGGGCATGAATCAGCCCCAGCATTTT.

The chain couples TRBV19 to TRBJ2-7; D may be TRBD1 or TRBD2 (5 bases each). CDR1 is LNHDA, CDR2 SQIVND, per germline (reference sequence). V was shortened by 1 base and J by 7 bases, with 14 bases between the two germline ends. This CDR3 has 14 residues. DNA for the CDR3: TGTGCCAGTAGTATAGGTGAGGGGACGAGGGAGCAGTACTTC. Amino acid sequence: CASSIGEGTREQYF.

There are many counts of this clonotype. CDR3 region: CASGLKRGYNEQFF. CDR3 in DNA: TGTGCTAGTGGCCTCAAGAGGGGTTACAATGAGCAGTTCTTC. The chain recombines TRBV12-5 with TRBJ2-1; D could derive from TRBD1 or TRBD2 (5 bases each). There are 14 residues in the CDR3. Trimming pared 6 bases from V and 4 bases from J, leaving 13 bases between. The germline V gene encodes CDR1 LGHNT and CDR2 FRNRAP.

This clonotype was counted between two and nine times. The rearrangement uses TRBV24-1 and TRBJ2-6; D is uncertain. V was pared by 7 bases and J by 0 bases, with 6 bases between. The CDR3 spans 14 residues. Germline lookup yields CDR1 KGHDR and CDR2 SFDVKD. The CDR3 here is CATSPSSGANVLTF. The CDR3 DNA sequence: TGTGCCACCAGCCCATCCTCTGGGGCCAACGTCCTGACTTTC.

This clonotype has a count of ten or more. This chain connects TRBV27 to TRBJ2-1; 7 bases align to TRBD2. The J segment lost 7 bases and the V segment lost 6 bases, leaving 3 bases of the junction unmatched. The germline CDR1 and CDR2 sequences are MNHEY and SMNVEV (reference sequence). The CDR3 loop spans 12 amino acids. In nucleotides, the CDR3 is TGTGCCAGCAGCGCGGGAGAAAATGAGCAGTTCTTC. This encodes CASSAGENEQFF.

Comment on this clonotype: Just one base apart from a much larger clone, this may be a read error. V is TRBV12-3 or TRBV12-4 and J is TRBJ2-4, with a weak D call TRBD2 (5 bases). CDR3 length: 14 amino acids. Here the CDR3 reads CASSLSGAKNIRYF. In nucleotides, the CDR3 is TGTGCCAGCAGTTTGAGCGGAGCCAAAAACATTCGGTACTTC.